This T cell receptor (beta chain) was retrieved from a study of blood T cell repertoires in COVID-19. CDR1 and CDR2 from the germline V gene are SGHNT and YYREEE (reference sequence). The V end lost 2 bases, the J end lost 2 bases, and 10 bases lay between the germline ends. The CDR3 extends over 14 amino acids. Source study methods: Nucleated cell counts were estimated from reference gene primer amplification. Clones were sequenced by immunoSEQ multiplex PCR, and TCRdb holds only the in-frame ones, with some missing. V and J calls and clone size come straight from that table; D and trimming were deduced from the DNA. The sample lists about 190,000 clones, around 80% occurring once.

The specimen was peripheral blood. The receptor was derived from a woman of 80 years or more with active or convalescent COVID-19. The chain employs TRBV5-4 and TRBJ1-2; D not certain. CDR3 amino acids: CASSFGTENYGYTF. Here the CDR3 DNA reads TGTGCCAGCAGCTTTGGCACGGAGAACTATGGCTACACCTTC.